These 3 T cell receptor beta chains were all obtained from the same sample, sequenced in a study of shared clonotypes between healthy human individuals. Sequencing used immunoSEQ multiplex PCR; TCRdb keeps in-frame clones, though not all of them. The sample has 2 million or so clones, around 95% seen once. The sequencing sample was made of naive CD4+ T cells sorted from blood. Subset of the sample: CD45RA+ positively selected. The receptors originated from a man between 18 and 35 years old in good health.

Ten or more counts support this clone. The same CDR3 can be traced to other DNA sequences in this sample. The chain combines TRBV30 with TRBJ1-3; 9 nucleotides match TRBD1. In germline, CDR1 is GTSNPN, CDR2 SVGIG (reference sequence). The V segment lost 1 base and the J segment 2 bases; nucleotides outside the gene matches: 3. CDR3 size: 15 residues. The CDR3 nucleotides read TGTGCCTGGAGTGGAGACAGGGGGACTGGAAACACCATATATTTT. It is translated as CAWSGDRGTGNTIYF.

Notes on this clone: This sample includes further DNA sequences coding for the same CDR3. The chain links TRBV5-1 to TRBJ2-7, with TRBD2 matching over 7 bases. The CDR3 is made up of 14 amino acids. CDR1 is SGHRS and CDR2 is YFSETQ in the germline V gene. Germline trimming cut 0 bases from V and 0 bases from J; bases unmatched to any gene: 0. Written as DNA, the CDR3 is TGCGCCAGCAGCTTGGCGGGAGGCTCCTACGAGCAGTACTTC. This encodes CASSLAGGSYEQYF. The variable domain in full, with the rest retrieved from reference TRBV5-1 and TRBJ2-7, is KAGVTQTPRYLIKTRGQQVTLSCSPISGHRSVSWYQQTPGQGLQFLFEYFSETQRNKGNFPGRFSGRQFSNSRSEMNVSTLELGDSALYLCASSLAGGSYEQYFGPGTRLTVT.

The chain combines TRBV27 with TRBJ1-6, with a possible D match to TRBD1 (5 bases). Trimming took 2 bases from V and 10 from J, leaving 12 bases between them. In germline, CDR1 is MNHEY, CDR2 SMNVEV (reference sequence). The CDR3 spans 14 residues. CDR3 in amino acids: CASSLRGIGSPLHF. For the CDR3, the DNA is TGTGCCAGCAGTTTACGGGGGATTGGGTCACCCCTCCACTTT.